The rows below give T cell receptor beta chains drawn from one sample of a study of blood T cell repertoires in COVID-19. Sequencing was performed with immunoSEQ multiplex PCR; in TCRdb, only in-frame clones are kept and a portion is missing. The sample has almost 250,000 clones, approximately 90% seen once. The specimen sequenced was PBMCs or T cells enriched from blood (not recorded which). The source of these receptors is a woman aged 25 to 39 who had recovered from COVID-19. Each CDR3 is given with its conserved first and last residue. The D gene is left open where the match is weak. Clone size appears in some rows only: once, few, many, or a class for an expanded clone.

d_gene	v_gene	j_gene	abundance	CDR3aa	CDR3nt
-	TRBV3-1/TRBV3-2	TRBJ2-7	-	CASSQESGYYEQYF	TGTGCCAGCAGCCAAGAGTCAGGATACTACGAGCAGTACTTC
-	TRBV7-9	TRBJ2-7	-	CASSPPGGLRASAYEQYF	TGTGCCAGCAGCCCCCCAGGGGGGCTACGGGCCTCCGCCTACGAGCAGTACTTC
-	TRBV3-1/TRBV3-2	TRBJ1-1	-	CASSSQGGGTEAFF	TGTGCCAGCAGCTCCCAGGGCGGGGGCACTGAAGCTTTCTTT
-	TRBV4-1	TRBJ2-3	few	CASSQGRGLLTDTQYF	TGCGCCAGCAGCCAAGGGCGCGGGTTATTGACAGATACGCAGTATTTT
TRBD1	TRBV28	TRBJ1-1	-	CASSQQGMAFF	TGTGCCAGCAGCCAACAGGGGATGGCTTTCTTT
-	TRBV27	TRBJ2-1	-	CASSLSRGNEQFF	TGTGCCAGCAGTTTATCCCGGGGCAATGAGCAGTTCTTC
TRBD2	TRBV7-2	TRBJ2-7	-	CASSLVAGEGYEQYF	TGTGCCAGCAGCTTAGTAGCGGGAGAAGGCTACGAGCAGTACTTC
-	TRBV15	TRBJ2-1	-	CATSRHSGLTSYNEQFF	TGTGCCACCAGCAGACATTCGGGACTTACCTCCTACAATGAGCAGTTCTTC
-	TRBV5-1	TRBJ1-1	-	CASRPTTGKNTEAFF	TGCGCCAGCAGACCAACGACAGGAAAGAACACTGAAGCTTTCTTT
TRBD1	TRBV12-3/TRBV12-4	TRBJ1-1	-	CASTGDREVAFF	TGTGCCAGCACCGGGGACAGGGAGGTAGCTTTCTTT
-	TRBV6-4	TRBJ1-6	-	CASSREANSPLHF	TGTGCCAGCAGCAGGGAGGCGAATTCACCCCTCCACTTT
-	TRBV7-2	TRBJ1-5	-	CASSLRGGALSNQPQHF	TGTGCCAGCAGCCTACGGGGGGGGGCTCTGAGCAATCAGCCCCAGCATTTT
-	TRBV30	TRBJ2-7	-	CAWSAPGHKYEQYF	TGTGCCTGGAGTGCACCGGGACACAAATACGAGCAGTACTTC
-	TRBV28	TRBJ1-3	once	CASSLMGPGLGNTIYF	TGTGCCAGCAGTTTAATGGGCCCGGGACTTGGGAACACCATATATTTT
-	TRBV30	TRBJ2-2	once	CAWSVLALELFF	TGTGCCTGGAGTGTTCTGGCCCTCGAGCTGTTTTTT
-	TRBV28	TRBJ2-2	-	CASSLQGTGELFF	TGTGCCAGCAGTTTACAGGGAACGGGGGAGCTGTTTTTT
-	TRBV27	TRBJ1-5	once	CASSFAGSNQPQHF	TGTGCCAGCAGTTTTGCGGGGTCCAATCAGCCCCAGCATTTT
TRBD1	TRBV5-8	TRBJ1-6	-	CASRTDRDLYNSPLHF	TGTGCCAGCAGAACGGACAGGGACCTCTATAATTCACCCCTCCACTTT
-	TRBV5-1	TRBJ2-1	-	CASTRTTGSYNEQFF	TGCGCCAGCACCCGAACTACCGGCTCCTACAATGAGCAGTTCTTC
-	TRBV12-5	TRBJ2-2	-	CASGSYFTGELFF	TGTGCTAGTGGTTCGTATTTCACCGGGGAGCTGTTTTTT
TRBD1	TRBV24-1	TRBJ2-7	few	CATSARTGNYEQYF	TGTGCCACCAGTGCTCGGACAGGGAACTACGAGCAGTACTTC